These 6 T cell receptor beta chains originate from one sample sequenced in a study of technical replicates of blood from a few donors. Generated by immunoSEQ multiplex PCR, the TCRdb table keeps only in-frame clones and is missing some. The sample has 75,000 to 95,000 clones, about 89% seen once. The sample comprised T cells isolated from PBMCs. These receptors were collected from a human donor in good health.

This chain connects TRBV27 to TRBJ2-7; a possible D gene is TRBD1 (6 bases). Germline CDR1 MNHEY, CDR2 SMNVEV (reference sequence). The CDR3 has 17 amino acids. Trimming took 0 bases from V and 6 from J, leaving 21 bases between them. As DNA, the CDR3 is TGTGCCAGCAGTTTATCGATTACAGGGACAAGAAGTGGCGAGCAGTACTTC. Encoded protein: CASSLSITGTRSGEQYF.

This sequence joins TRBV9 and TRBJ2-7, with 8 bases identical to TRBD2. V shed 0 bases, J shed 5 bases, and the junction held 4 bases outside the gene matches. The CDR3 has 14 residues. Germline lookup yields CDR1 SGDLS and CDR2 YYNGEE. The CDR3 is CASSVDGRAHEQYF. The CDR3 nucleotides read TGTGCCAGCAGCGTAGACGGGAGGGCCCACGAGCAGTACTTC.

The rearrangement joins TRBV30 to TRBJ2-1; 7 nucleotides match TRBD1. From germline, CDR1 is GTSNPN and CDR2 SVGIG (reference sequence). The CDR3 spans 16 residues. V shed 3 bases, J shed 5 bases, and the junction held 13 bases outside the gene matches. The CDR3 reads CAWSSRWDRADNEQFF. DNA for the CDR3: TGTGCCTGGAGCAGCCGCTGGGACAGAGCCGACAATGAGCAGTTCTTC. The full variable domain, completed using reference TRBV30 and TRBJ2-1, is SQTIHQWPATLVQPVGSPLSLECTVEGTSNPNLYWYRQAAGRGLQLLFYSVGIGQISSEVPQNLSASRPQDRQFILSSKKLLLSDSGFYLCAWSSRWDRADNEQFFGPGTRLTVL.

This clone was picked up a small number of times. V gene TRBV7-3 combines with J gene TRBJ2-2; TRBD2 agrees at 7 bases. The CDR3 runs 16 residues. Germline V gene lookup returns CDR1 SGHTA and CDR2 FQGTGA. Germline trimming cut 5 bases from V and 5 bases from J; bases unmatched to any gene: 11. The CDR3 region has the DNA TGTGCCAGCAGCCTCCGGGACTATAGATCAACCGGGGAGCTGTTTTTT. Its protein product is CASSLRDYRSTGELFF.

This clone was recorded only once. V usage is TRBV9 and J usage is TRBJ1-1, with TRBD1 identical over 7 bases. In germline, CDR1 is SGDLS, CDR2 YYNGEE. The length of the CDR3 is 16 residues. Trimming at V came to 3 bases and at J to 5 bases, leaving 13 bases not matched to a gene. As DNA, the CDR3 is TGTGCCAGCAGCGAGAGGGGGACACCGACAGGGACTGAAGCTTTCTTT. Its protein product is CASSERGTPTGTEAFF. The full variable domain, completed using reference TRBV9 and TRBJ1-1, is DSGVTQTPKHLITATGQRVTLRCSPRSGDLSVYWYQQSLDQGLQFLIQYYNGEERAKGNILERFSAQQFPDLHSELNLSSLELGDSALYFCASSERGTPTGTEAFFGQGTRLTVV.

The rearrangement joins TRBV28 to TRBJ2-3, with TRBD2 identical over 11 bases. CDR1 and CDR2 from the germline V gene are MDHEN and SYDVKM. The CDR3 has 16 amino acids. The trim removed 7 bases at V and 2 bases at J, leaving 8 bases unmatched. This CDR3 is CASKGWGLADTDTQYF. The CDR3 nucleotides are TGTGCCAGCAAAGGGTGGGGACTAGCGGACACAGATACGCAGTATTTT.